This T cell receptor (beta chain) was identified during a study of cytomegalovirus exposure and HLA in healthy donors. Turning to the study itself: Clustering assigned 70% to 90% of the 350 to 450 genotyped donors to the Caucasian-associated ancestry cluster.

A multiplex PCR was run with 60 Vbeta primers and 13 Jbeta primers. Using immunoSEQ multiplex PCR, the repertoire was profiled, and TCRdb retains in-frame clones only, with some absent. This table holds 63,000 or so clones. The J segment lost 7 bases and the V segment lost 4 bases, leaving 16 bases of the junction unmatched. From germline, CDR1 is SGHTA and CDR2 FQGNSA. The CDR3 length is 19 residues. The TCR originated in a boy aged 5 to 17 in good health and CMV-seronegative. This sequence joins TRBV7-2 and TRBJ2-5, with 15 bases that match TRBD2. Sample: PBMCs. This CDR3 reads CASSYRLRTSGGVLGTQYF. CDR3 nucleotides: TGTGCCAGCAGCTATCGACTCCGGACTAGCGGGGGGGTGTTGGGGACCCAGTACTTC.